This T cell receptor (beta chain) was captured in a study of CD8+ T cells in alopecia areata. About the study: Oral tofacitinib (5 to 10 mg twice daily) was administered to treated patients. Overall study findings and caveats: Scalp samples also yield sequences from resident alphabeta T cells of normal skin.

CDR1 MNHEY and CDR2 SMNVEV come from the germline V gene (reference sequence). The CDR3 spans 11 residues. V lost 8 bases and J lost 3, with 5 bases in between. Notes on this clone: Its antigen is undetermined.

Noted treatment: oral pan-JAK inhibitor, 5-10 mg twice daily. Reverse transcription of extracted RNA yielded cDNA, which provided the sequencing template. Sequenced by immunoSEQ multiplex PCR; TCRdb stores in-frame clones only, minus some. The sample has tens of thousands of clones, over 25% seen once; the top ten hold 15%. The sample here was CD8+ T cells sorted from blood, taken at week 4, from a patient treated with tofacitinib. The receptor comes from a human donor with alopecia areata. The gene calls are TRBV27 and TRBJ2-1; no clear D gene. The CDR3 region is CASGIYNEQFF. CDR3 DNA sequence: TGTGCCAGCGGGATCTACAATGAGCAGTTCTTC.